The rows below give T cell receptor beta chains drawn from one sample of a study of post-analysis software for immune sequencing data. Each CDR3 protein is one row after TCRdb ran MiXCR on the PCR reads. The table records 650,000 to 900,000 distinct CDR3 sequences, 40% to 55% of them present only once. Sequenced: blood. The receptors were sampled from a girl between 5 and 17 years old with multiple sclerosis. CDR3s include the opening cysteine and the closing phenylalanine or tryptophan.

J: TRBJ2-1; V: TRBV20-1; CDR3: CSARPGTSGFYNEQFF
J: TRBJ1-2; V: TRBV9; CDR3: CASSPQGFSYGYTF
J: TRBJ2-4; V: TRBV7-8; CDR3: CASSLPGRGAQYF
J: TRBJ2-1; V: TRBV7-8; CDR3: CASSPARRAGNNEQFF
J: -; V: TRBV2; CDR3: CASSGGQGYREQYF
J: TRBJ2-7; V: TRBV27; CDR3: CASSPSDGPYEQYF
J: TRBJ2-1; V: TRBV5-1; CDR3: CASSFEDKGYNEQFF
J: TRBJ1-1; V: TRBV6-6; CDR3: CASRGPGQEAFF
J: TRBJ1-1; V: TRBV5-5; CDR3: CASSLLRRMNTEAFF
J: TRBJ2-3; V: TRBV20-1; CDR3: CSATGGLFGTDTQYF
J: -; V: TRBV15; CDR3: CATSRDTSRIMGTQYF
J: TRBJ2-3; V: TRBV6-2/TRBV6-3; CDR3: CASSYASGPPDTQYF
J: TRBJ1-2; V: TRBV28; CDR3: CPGWGYTF
J: TRBJ2-5; V: TRBV24-1; CDR3: CATSDRKTQYF
J: TRBJ2-5; V: TRBV9; CDR3: CASSGTGTIQETQYF
J: TRBJ2-7; V: TRBV7-9; CDR3: CASSPSGEVYEQYF
J: TRBJ2-5; V: TRBV2; CDR3: CASSENLQETQYF
J: TRBJ2-5; V: TRBV6-5; CDR3: CASRALAGGETQYF
J: TRBJ1-2; V: TRBV29-1; CDR3: CSVETGGKGYTF